The entry that follows covers one T cell receptor beta chain sequence. Under the authors' procedure: Amplification of reference gene primers provided the estimated nucleated cell counts. Sequencing used immunoSEQ multiplex PCR; TCRdb keeps in-frame clones, though not all of them. D and trimming were read from the DNA, whereas the V and J calls and clone size are those reported in that table. Of roughly 49,000 clones in the sample, around 68% were seen once. These data belong to a study of blood T cell repertoires in COVID-19. In the study overall: Acute and convalescent COVID-19 specimens originated in the United States, Italy and Spain. T cells, B-cell-depleted T cells, or PBMCs provided the cDNA or gDNA that served as material.

Per the germline V gene, CDR1 is MNHEY and CDR2 is SVGAGI. The CDR3 covers 14 residues. The V and J ends lost 5 bases and 8 bases respectively, with 15 bases between them. Sequencing input: peripheral blood. The genes are TRBV6-5 and TRBJ2-2; D is undetermined. This receptor was taken from a woman in her 70s with acute or convalescent COVID-19. The CDR3 loop is CASSRENYLGELFF. CDR3 bases: TGTGCCAGCAGTCGCGAAAATTATTTGGGGGAGCTGTTTTTT.